The TCR beta chain described here comes from a study of stem cell transplantation in POMP-related autoinflammatory disease. Study-level background: Before transplant, CD4+ T cells skewed naive and CD8+ proportions were low. Through one year post-transplant, neutrophils and platelets were 100% of graft donor origin.

Using immunoSEQ multiplex PCR, the repertoire was profiled, and TCRdb retains in-frame clones only, with some absent. The table lists some 840 clones, about four fifths of them singletons. Findings of the study overall: Across all analyzed T-cell subsets, patients with PRAID tended toward reduced diversity and increased clonality. Fewer unique TRB V-J gene pairings were identified in patients with PRAID.

This clone was seen only once. Its antigen is undetermined. This CDR3 is built from 12 residues. V was shortened by 3 bases and J by 5 bases, with 11 bases between the two germline ends. The V gene's germline CDR1 is SQVTM and CDR2 ANQGSEA. The source was Tregs from PBMCs, collected after stem cell transplantation. The rearrangement links TRBV29-1 to TRBJ2-7; unclear D gene. The TCR was taken from a human patient with POMP-related autoinflammation and immune dysregulation (PRAID). Certain T cells may be donor cells from the graft. CDR3 in amino acids: CSVEFTSNEQYF. CDR3 in DNA: TGCAGCGTTGAGTTTACGAGTAACGAGCAGTACTTC.